Sequencing of this TCR beta chain was carried out in a study of metastatic and nonmetastatic thyroid tumors. In the study overall: Comparative analysis of repertoires was undertaken across blood and tumor or nodule tissue obtained from malignant and benign thyroid patients.

Original handling: Construction of a distant-metastasis classifier for papillary thyroid cancer relied on CDR3 differences across clinicopathological groups. TCRdb re-clonotyped the PCR reads through MiXCR. These V and J calls derive from TCRdb rather than the authors' analysis. The sample lists 13,000 or so clones; under 35% were seen once. In regard to this clone: What it recognizes is unknown.

Study conclusions and caveats: As reported, TCR beta diversity in blood and tumor was significantly higher in malignant thyroid tumors than in benign nodules.

V dropped 7 bases and J dropped 4 bases, with 20 bases sitting between them. The CDR3 is 15 amino acids. Germline lookup yields CDR1 SGHTA and CDR2 FQGNSA. The entire patient cohort was treatment-naive prior to thyroid surgery. Source material: blood. The sequence was collected from a female donor with papillary thyroid cancer or a benign thyroid nodule (not recorded which). Some clones in this sample may be carry-over from other donors' samples. The chain has TRBV7-2 and TRBJ2-7; D is possibly TRBD1 or TRBD2 (5 bases each). CDR3 amino acids: CASNPSGPGLYEQYF. Here the CDR3 DNA reads TGTGCCAGCAACCCCTCGGGGCCGGGTCTGTACGAGCAGTACTTC.